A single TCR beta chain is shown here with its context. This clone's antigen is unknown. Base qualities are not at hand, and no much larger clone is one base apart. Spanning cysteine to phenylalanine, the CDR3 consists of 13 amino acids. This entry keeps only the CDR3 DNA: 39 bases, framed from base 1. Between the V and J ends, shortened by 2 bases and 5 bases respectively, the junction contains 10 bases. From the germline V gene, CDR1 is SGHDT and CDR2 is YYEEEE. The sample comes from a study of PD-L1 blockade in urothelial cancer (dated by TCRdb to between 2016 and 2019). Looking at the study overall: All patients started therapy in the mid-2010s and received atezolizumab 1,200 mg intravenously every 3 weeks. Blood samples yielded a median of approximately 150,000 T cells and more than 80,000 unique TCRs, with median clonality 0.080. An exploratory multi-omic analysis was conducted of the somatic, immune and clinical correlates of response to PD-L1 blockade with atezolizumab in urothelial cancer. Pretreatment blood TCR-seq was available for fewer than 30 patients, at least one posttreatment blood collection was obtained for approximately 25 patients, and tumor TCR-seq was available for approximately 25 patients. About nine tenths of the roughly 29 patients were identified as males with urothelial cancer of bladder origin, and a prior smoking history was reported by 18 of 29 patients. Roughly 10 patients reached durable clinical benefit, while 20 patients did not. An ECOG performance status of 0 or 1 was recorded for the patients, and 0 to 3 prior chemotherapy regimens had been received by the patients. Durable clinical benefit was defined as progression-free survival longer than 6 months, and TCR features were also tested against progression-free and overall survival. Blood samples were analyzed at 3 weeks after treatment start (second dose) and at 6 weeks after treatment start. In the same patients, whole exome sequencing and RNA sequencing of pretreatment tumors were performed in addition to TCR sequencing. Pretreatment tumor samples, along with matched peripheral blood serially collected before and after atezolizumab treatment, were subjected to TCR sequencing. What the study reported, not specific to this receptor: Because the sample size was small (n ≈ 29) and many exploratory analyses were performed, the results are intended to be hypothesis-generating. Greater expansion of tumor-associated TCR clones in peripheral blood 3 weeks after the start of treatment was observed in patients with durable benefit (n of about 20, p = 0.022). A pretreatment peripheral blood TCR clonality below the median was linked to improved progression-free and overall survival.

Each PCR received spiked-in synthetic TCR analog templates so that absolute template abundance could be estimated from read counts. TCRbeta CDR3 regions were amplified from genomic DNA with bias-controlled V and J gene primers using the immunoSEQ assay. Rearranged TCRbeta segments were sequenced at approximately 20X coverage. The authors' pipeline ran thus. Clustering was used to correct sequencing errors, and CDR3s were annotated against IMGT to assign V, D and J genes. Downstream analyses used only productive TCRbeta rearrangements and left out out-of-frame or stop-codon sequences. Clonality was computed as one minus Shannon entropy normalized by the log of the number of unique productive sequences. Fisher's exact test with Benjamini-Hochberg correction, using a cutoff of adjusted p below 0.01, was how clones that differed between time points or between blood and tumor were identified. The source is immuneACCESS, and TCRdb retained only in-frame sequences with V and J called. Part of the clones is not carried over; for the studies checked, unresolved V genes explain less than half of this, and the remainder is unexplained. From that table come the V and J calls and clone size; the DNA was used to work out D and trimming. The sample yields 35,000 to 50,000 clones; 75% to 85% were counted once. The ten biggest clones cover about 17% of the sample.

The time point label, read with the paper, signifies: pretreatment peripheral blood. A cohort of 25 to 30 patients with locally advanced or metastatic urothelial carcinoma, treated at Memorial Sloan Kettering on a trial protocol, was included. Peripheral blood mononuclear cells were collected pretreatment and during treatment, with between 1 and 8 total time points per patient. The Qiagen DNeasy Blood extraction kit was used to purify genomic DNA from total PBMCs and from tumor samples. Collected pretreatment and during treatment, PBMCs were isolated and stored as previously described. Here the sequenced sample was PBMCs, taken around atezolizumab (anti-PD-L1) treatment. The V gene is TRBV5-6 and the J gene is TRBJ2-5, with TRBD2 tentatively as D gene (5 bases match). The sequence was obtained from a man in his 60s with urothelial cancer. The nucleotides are TGTGCCAGCAGCTTCCGGGGTTCCGAGACCCAGTACTTC. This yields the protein CASSFRGSETQYF.